The clone carrying this TCR beta chain was counted only a few times. The antigen is unknown. The source material, RNA transcripts, was used to amplify TCR beta CDR3 regions. The TCR CDR3 first-round RT-PCR relied on the HTBI primer set. MiXCR was run by TCRdb on the multiplex PCR reads, yielding one entry per CDR3 protein. The sample comprises approximately 270,000 distinct CDR3 sequences, about 15% of which are singletons, and roughly 15% rests with the top ten. The CDR3 has 15 amino acids. CDR1 and CDR2 from the germline V gene are SGHNT and YYREEE (reference sequence). V gave up 3 bases and J gave up 5 bases, with 14 bases separating them. This specimen belongs to a study of T cells in Graves' hyperthyroidism and ophthalmopathy. Findings and limits, study-wide: Most thyroid clonotypes expanded above 0.001 appeared in blood too.

With a duration under 2 months, the hyperthyroidism was newly diagnosed in patients aged 18 to 65. The diagnostic basis comprised clinical symptoms, serum thyroxine and TRAb, thyroid ultrasound and orbital computed tomography. The PBMCs were taken from around 9.1 ml of fresh peripheral blood. The source is a woman aged 40 to 55 with Graves' hyperthyroidism that later progressed to Graves' ophthalmopathy. This chain uses TRBV5-4 with TRBJ1-4, with D possibly being TRBD1 (6 bases). Sample: blood. Written as DNA, the CDR3 is TGTGCCAGCAGCTGGGGTGGGGGCTCGAATGAAAAACTGTTTTTT. Amino acids: CASSWGGGSNEKLFF.